Reported below is one T cell receptor beta chain. PCR was performed using 60 Vbeta and 13 Jbeta primers. Produced via immunoSEQ multiplex PCR; TCRdb's table is partial and in-frame only. The sample holds fewer than 120,000 clones, 76% seen once. The data belong to a study of cytomegalovirus exposure and HLA in healthy donors. Trimming took off 2 bases at V and 7 bases at J, with 18 bases between the two ends. The CDR3 loop spans 17 amino acids. Germline V gene lookup returns CDR1 LGHNA and CDR2 YSLEER. The rearrangement uses TRBV4-3 and TRBJ1-6; D is ambiguous. This sequence originates from a man aged 25-40 years in good health and CMV-seropositive. The specimen was PBMCs. The CDR3 sequence: CASSQSLSVAWNSPLHF. Here the CDR3 DNA reads TGCGCCAGCAGCCAAAGTCTTAGCGTGGCGTGGAATTCACCCCTCCACTTT.